This TCR beta chain is drawn from a study of identical twins. Study-wide findings and caveats: Partial confounding of zero-insertion analyses by invariant MAIT and iNKT cells was possible.

CDR1 is DFQATT and CDR2 is SNEGSKA in the germline V gene (reference sequence). The CDR3 runs to 15 residues. V was trimmed by 3 bases and J by 2 bases, leaving 16 bases between them. This clonotype was detected ten times or more. Antigen: not known. Using its own MiXCR run on the 5' RACE reads, TCRdb lists one record per CDR3 protein. The table has under 800,000 distinct CDR3 sequences, around 20% seen once; the top ten hold approximately 4.3%. These data were likewise used in another study, on T cells expressing NK-cell markers. That publication notes: These same clonotypes (in several donors) also led the CD3+CD56-NKG2C+ fraction.

The V call is TRBV20-1, the J call TRBJ2-5; TRBD1 might be the D (5 bases). This TCR derives from a young woman in good health. Sequencing used PBMCs. This CDR3 is CSARGPLGDQETQYF. The CDR3 nucleotides are TGCAGTGCTAGGGGGCCCTTAGGAGATCAAGAGACCCAGTACTTC.